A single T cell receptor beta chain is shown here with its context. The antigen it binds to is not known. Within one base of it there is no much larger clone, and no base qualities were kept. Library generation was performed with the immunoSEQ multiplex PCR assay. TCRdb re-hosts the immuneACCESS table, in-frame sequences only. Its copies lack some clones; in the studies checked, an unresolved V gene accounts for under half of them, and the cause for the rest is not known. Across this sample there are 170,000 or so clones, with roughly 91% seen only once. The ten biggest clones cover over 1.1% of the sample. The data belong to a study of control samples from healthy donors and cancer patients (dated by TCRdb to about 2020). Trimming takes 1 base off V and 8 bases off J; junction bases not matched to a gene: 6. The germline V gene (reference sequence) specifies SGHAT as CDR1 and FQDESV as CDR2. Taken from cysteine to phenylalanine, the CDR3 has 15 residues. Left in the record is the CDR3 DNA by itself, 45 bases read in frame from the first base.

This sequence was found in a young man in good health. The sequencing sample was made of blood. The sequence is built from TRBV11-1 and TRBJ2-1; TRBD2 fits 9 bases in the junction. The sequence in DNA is TGTGCCAGCAGCTTAGTGGGACTAGCTCTCCATGAGCAGTTCTTC. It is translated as CASSLVGLALHEQFF.